The 14 T cell receptor beta chains in this list originate from one sample, sequenced in a study of control samples from healthy donors and cancer patients. Repertoires were generated with immunoSEQ multiplex PCR, while TCRdb's copy carries only in-frame clones and drops some. The repertoire has tens of thousands of clones, around 90% of them found once; the top ten carry around 14%. Specimen: blood. The receptors derive from a woman aged 70 to 79 in good health.

This clone was picked up a small number of times. The DNA of the CDR3 is TGTGCCAGCAGCTTAGTTCCGGACAGCGTCTGGTCGTACTTC. It is translated as CASSLVPDSVWSYF. This chain connects TRBV11-2 to TRBJ2-7, with D possibly matching TRBD1 (6 bases). Trimming cost V 1 base and J 12 bases, with 19 bases left between them. CDR1 SGHAT and CDR2 FQNNGV come from the germline V gene. There are 14 residues in the CDR3.

This clone was seen only a few times. The CDR3, as DNA: TGTGCCGCAAGGACAGGGGCATGGGCTGAAGCTTTCTTT. Encoded protein: CAARTGAWAEAFF. The J gene is TRBJ1-1, the V gene TRBV30, with 9 bases identical to TRBD1. Trimming cost V 8 bases and J 6 bases; bases outside gene matches: 10. CDR3 size: 13 residues. Germline V gene data show CDR1 as GTSNPN and CDR2 as SVGIG (reference sequence).

The chain combines TRBV19 with TRBJ1-4; TRBD1 is a possible D gene (6 bases). This CDR3 is 13 amino acids long. Trimming removed 10 bases at V and 4 bases at J, with 13 bases between. CDR1 and CDR2 (germline): LNHDA, SQIVND (reference sequence). The CDR3 bases are TGTGCCACCCTGGGACAAAATAATGAAAAACTGTTTTTT. It translates to CATLGQNNEKLFF. The full variable domain, rest sourced from reference TRBV19 and TRBJ1-4, is DGGITQSPKYLFRKEGQNVTLSCEQNLNHDAMYWYRQDPGQGLRLIYYSQIVNDFQKGDIAEGYSVSREKKESFPLTVTSAQKNPTAFYLCATLGQNNEKLFFGSGTQLSVL.

The genes are TRBV15 and TRBJ1-5, with 11 bases matching TRBD1. V lost 1 base, J lost 6 bases, and 5 bases stayed unmatched. The CDR3 consists of 16 residues. Germline V gene sequence: CDR1 LNHNV, CDR2 YYDKDF (reference sequence). CDR3 DNA: TGTGCCACCAGCAGAGGGGGACAGGGGGGAGGTCAGCCCCAGCATTTT. The encoded protein is CATSRGGQGGGQPQHF.

This clone showed up just once. The CDR3 is CASSPRANTGELFF. The CDR3 nucleotides are TGTGCCAGCAGTCCTCGCGCGAACACCGGGGAGCTGTTTTTT. The V call is TRBV3-1 (or the pseudogene TRBV3-2), the J call TRBJ2-2; no reliable D call. This CDR3 comprises 14 residues. The ends were cut back, 6 bases at V and 0 bases at J, with 8 bases in the middle. Germline V gene data show CDR1 as LGHDT and CDR2 as YNNKEL (reference sequence).

This chain links TRBV9 with TRBJ1-2, with D uncertain. V was pared by 4 bases and J by 4 bases, with 14 bases between. CDR3 length: 14 residues. Germline V gene lookup returns CDR1 SGDLS and CDR2 YYNGEE. The CDR3 sequence: CASSLSGQTYGYTF. CDR3 DNA sequence: TGTGCCAGCAGCCTAAGTGGTCAGACCTATGGCTACACCTTC. Together with reference TRBV9 and TRBJ1-2, the CDR3 gives the full variable domain: DSGVTQTPKHLITATGQRVTLRCSPRSGDLSVYWYQQSLDQGLQFLIQYYNGEERAKGNILERFSAQQFPDLHSELNLSSLELGDSALYFCASSLSGQTYGYTFGSGTRLTVV.

This sequence joins TRBV6-1 and TRBJ2-5; 8 nucleotides line up with TRBD1. The germline V gene encodes CDR1 MNHNS and CDR2 SASEGT. This CDR3 has 14 amino acids. With V trimmed by 3 bases and J by 4 bases, 4 bases remained unmatched. CDR3 loop: CASSETGVRETQYF. The CDR3 nucleotides are TGTGCCAGCAGTGAGACAGGGGTACGAGAGACCCAGTACTTC.

The gene calls are TRBV6-1 and TRBJ2-3, with 13 bases aligning to TRBD2. The CDR3 length is 17 residues. Per the germline V gene, CDR1 is MNHNS and CDR2 is SASEGT. J was trimmed by 3 bases and V by 4 bases; bases with no gene match: 7. CDR3 coding DNA: TGTGCCAGCAGTGCGGCGACTAGCGGGGGGTGGACAGATACGCAGTATTTT. Encoded protein: CASSAATSGGWTDTQYF.

The rearrangement uses TRBV2 and TRBJ2-6; D is ambiguous. The CDR3 is 16 amino acids. Germline V lookup: CDR1 SNHLY, CDR2 FYNNEI. V lost 4 bases and J 3 bases, leaving 13 bases between the germline ends. CDR3 nucleotide sequence: TGTGCCAGCAGTGGAACCGCCGCCATTGGGGCCAACGTCCTGACTTTC. It specifies CASSGTAAIGANVLTF.

The chain has TRBV27 and TRBJ2-3; D is undetermined. The CDR3 runs to 14 residues. Trimming pared 5 bases from V and 3 bases from J, leaving 12 bases between. In germline, CDR1 is MNHEY, CDR2 SMNVEV (reference sequence). This CDR3 is CASSRSVETDTQYF. CDR3 bases: TGTGCCAGCAGTCGTTCTGTAGAGACAGATACGCAGTATTTT.

This chain joins TRBV6-5 and TRBJ2-1, with TRBD1 matching over 9 bases. Germline values: CDR1 MNHEY, CDR2 SVGAGI. Trimming cost V 7 bases and J 5 bases; bases outside gene matches: 9. This CDR3 has 15 amino acids. The CDR3 here is CASIWGTGSNNEQFF. The CDR3 nucleotides are TGTGCCAGCATCTGGGGGACAGGGTCCAACAATGAGCAGTTCTTC.

This clone was found once. This chain joins TRBV30 and TRBJ1-4; D perhaps matches TRBD1 (5 bases). The germline V gene encodes CDR1 GTSNPN and CDR2 SVGIG (reference sequence). V gave up 0 bases and J gave up 0 bases, with 8 bases separating them. This CDR3 is built from 15 residues. CDR3 sequence reads: CAWSVGTTTNEKLFF. As DNA, the CDR3 is TGTGCCTGGAGTGTGGGGACCACAACTAATGAAAAACTGTTTTTT.

The table lists this clone with a few counts. The rearrangement uses TRBV10-3 and TRBJ1-2, with a weak D call TRBD1 (5 bases). Between the trimmed V and J ends, which lost 1 base and 3 bases, there was a span of 9 bases. In germline, CDR1 is ENHRY, CDR2 SYGVKD. This CDR3 is 14 amino acids long. CDR3 nucleotide sequence: TGTGCCATCAGTGAGTGGGGCAGCGACTATGGCTACACCTTC. Translation: CAISEWGSDYGYTF.

The chain carries TRBV4-3 and TRBJ1-1; D not resolved. Deletions cut 0 bases from V and 3 bases from J, with 8 bases between. Germline V gene lookup returns CDR1 LGHNA and CDR2 YSLEER. The CDR3 extends over 14 amino acids. CDR3 nucleotides: TGCGCCAGCAGCCAAGATTGGGGTGACACTGAAGCTTTCTTT. Protein sequence: CASSQDWGDTEAFF.